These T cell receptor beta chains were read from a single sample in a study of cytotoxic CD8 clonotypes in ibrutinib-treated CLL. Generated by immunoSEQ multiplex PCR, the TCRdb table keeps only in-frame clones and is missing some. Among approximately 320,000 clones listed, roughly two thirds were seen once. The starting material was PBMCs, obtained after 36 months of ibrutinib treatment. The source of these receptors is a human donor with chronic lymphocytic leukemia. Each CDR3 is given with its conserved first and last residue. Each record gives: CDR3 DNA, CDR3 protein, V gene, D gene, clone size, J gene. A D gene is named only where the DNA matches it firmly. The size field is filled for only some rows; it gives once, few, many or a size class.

TGTGCCAGTAGTATGGGCAATCCGGGACCACGCACAGATACGCAGTATTTT | CASSMGNPGPRTDTQYF | TRBV19 | NA | NA | TRBJ2-3
TGTGCCAGCAGCTCCACGCAACTAGCGGGAGCTGGCGAGCAGTACTTC | CASSSTQLAGAGEQYF | TRBV7-2 | TRBD2 | NA | TRBJ2-7
TGTGCCAGCAGTGAAGTAGCCGTAGATACGCAGTATTTT | CASSEVAVDTQYF | TRBV27 | NA | NA | TRBJ2-3
TGTGCCAGCAGCTCGGGGGTGAGCACAGATACGCAGTATTTT | CASSSGVSTDTQYF | TRBV7-9 | NA | few | TRBJ2-3
TGTGCCAGCAGTTCCGCCCTACAGGTGGTCTACGAGCAGTACTTC | CASSSALQVVYEQYF | TRBV6-6 | NA | NA | TRBJ2-7
TGTGCCAGCAGTTTTCTAGCGGGAGCCCACATCTACGAGCAGTACTTC | CASSFLAGAHIYEQYF | TRBV27 | TRBD2 | NA | TRBJ2-7
TGTGCCAGCAGCCTTAGACCGACTAGAGACTCCTACGAGCAGTACTTC | CASSLRPTRDSYEQYF | TRBV7-6 | NA | NA | TRBJ2-7
TGTGCCAGCAGCTTAGTTTGGACAGGACCTGATAGCAATCAGCCCCAGCATTTT | CASSLVWTGPDSNQPQHF | TRBV7-2 | TRBD1 | NA | TRBJ1-5
TGCGCCAGCACCCAAAGTTGGGGCGGGACAGGGCCCACCGGGGAGCTGTTTTTT | CASTQSWGGTGPTGELFF | TRBV4-1 | TRBD1 | once | TRBJ2-2
TGCGCCAGCAGAAGGGAGGGGGCGAGGGGAGAGACCCAGTACTTC | CASRREGARGETQYF | TRBV5-1 | NA | NA | TRBJ2-5
TGCGCCAGCAGCCAAGACACAGGGGTTGACTATGGCTACACCTTC | CASSQDTGVDYGYTF | TRBV4-1 | TRBD1 | once | TRBJ1-2
TGTGCCACCAGCACGGGGGGATTCACTGAAGCTTTCTTT | CATSTGGFTEAFF | TRBV15 | NA | NA | TRBJ1-1
TGCGCCAGCAGCCTTCAGAGGACAGGGTCCAATGGCTACACCTTC | CASSLQRTGSNGYTF | TRBV4-1 | TRBD1 | NA | TRBJ1-2
TGTGCCAGCAGCTTGGCGGGGAGGGGGTCCTATAATTCACCCCTCCACTTT | CASSLAGRGSYNSPLHF | TRBV5-4 | NA | NA | TRBJ1-6
TGTGCCAGCAGCTTATATATGGGACAGGGAACAGATACGCAGTATTTT | CASSLYMGQGTDTQYF | TRBV11-2 | TRBD1 | NA | TRBJ2-3
TGTGCCAGCAGGGCTGACCTCTCGAAGGGATACGAGCAGTACTTC | CASRADLSKGYEQYF | TRBV6-6 | NA | few | TRBJ2-7
TGCGCCAGCAGCCAAGAGCTGTGGCTAGCCTACGAGCAGTACTTC | CASSQELWLAYEQYF | TRBV4-3 | NA | few | TRBJ2-7
TGTGCCACCAGCTGGGGACTAGCGGAGTCCTATGAGCAGTACTTC | CATSWGLAESYEQYF | TRBV15 | TRBD2 | NA | TRBJ2-7
TGTGCCAGCAGCCCGGCGGGGGAGAAGTATGGCTACACCTTC | CASSPAGEKYGYTF | TRBV5-5 | NA | few | TRBJ1-2
TGTGCCAGCAGCTTTACACTAGCGGGAGTTAATGAGCAGTTCTTC | CASSFTLAGVNEQFF | TRBV11-2 | TRBD2 | once | TRBJ2-1
TGTGCCAGCTCACCCGACAGGGTCGAGCAGTACTTC | CASSPDRVEQYF | TRBV18 | TRBD1 | NA | TRBJ2-7
TGCGCCAGCAGCCACTCCGACAGGGCCCCCGGCTATGGCTACACCTTC | CASSHSDRAPGYGYTF | TRBV4-3 | TRBD1 | NA | TRBJ1-2
TGCGCCAGCAGCCCAACAACAGGGATTTACGAGCAGTACTTC | CASSPTTGIYEQYF | TRBV4-3 | NA | NA | TRBJ2-7
TGCGCCAGCAGCCAAGATCCTCTGGAGGGGAGCTATGGCTACACCTTC | CASSQDPLEGSYGYTF | TRBV4-1 | NA | few | TRBJ1-2
TGCAGCGTTGATATGAGCAGCTACTCCTACGAGCAGTACTTC | CSVDMSSYSYEQYF | TRBV29-1 | NA | once | TRBJ2-7
TGCGCCAGCAGCCATAGGACAGGGGCCTATGGCTACACCTTC | CASSHRTGAYGYTF | TRBV4-1 | TRBD1 | few | TRBJ1-2
TGTGCCAGCAGCTTAGTCAGACTAGCGGGAGCTGAGACCCAGTACTTC | CASSLVRLAGAETQYF | TRBV7-2 | TRBD2 | NA | TRBJ2-5
TGTGCCAGCAGCCAACTAGCGGGGGGCGTATCTAGCACAGATACGCAGTATTTT | CASSQLAGGVSSTDTQYF | TRBV6-4 | TRBD2 | few | TRBJ2-3
TGCGCCAGCAGCCTAGGGACCAGCACAGATACGCAGTATTTT | CASSLGTSTDTQYF | TRBV5-1 | NA | NA | TRBJ2-3
TGCGCCAGCAGCTATGAGGGTACCGAGCAGTACTTC | CASSYEGTEQYF | TRBV5-1 | NA | few | TRBJ2-7
TGTGCCATCAGTGAGGGACAGATCAATCAGCCCCAGCATTTT | CAISEGQINQPQHF | TRBV10-3 | NA | few | TRBJ1-5
TGTGCCAGCAGCTTAACAGGGTTAACTGGCTACACCTTC | CASSLTGLTGYTF | TRBV7-2 | NA | NA | TRBJ1-2
TGTGCCAGCACCGTGGGGGGGGGTCTCTCCTACGAGCAGTACTTC | CASTVGGGLSYEQYF | TRBV5-4 | TRBD2 | NA | TRBJ2-7
TGTGCCATCAGTCAGGGACAGGGACATGAGCAGTTCTTC | CAISQGQGHEQFF | TRBV10-3 | TRBD1 | once | TRBJ2-1
TGTGCCAGCAGTCCTCTACGGACAGCGAGTGATGGCTACACCTTC | CASSPLRTASDGYTF | TRBV28 | NA | NA | TRBJ1-2
TGCGCCAGCAGTCCGACAGGGGAGAACTATGGCTACACCTTC | CASSPTGENYGYTF | TRBV4-3 | TRBD1 | NA | TRBJ1-2
TGTGCCAGCACCCCATTGGGGAGTACTAACTATGGCTACACCTTC | CASTPLGSTNYGYTF | TRBV7-9 | NA | few | TRBJ1-2
TGTGCCAGCAGCTTAGCATCTCGACAGTCTCCACGGACCGGGGAGCTGTTTTTT | CASSLASRQSPRTGELFF | TRBV11-2 | NA | NA | TRBJ2-2
TGTGCCAGCAGCTCCCAAGAGACCCAGTACTTC | CASSSQETQYF | TRBV5-6 | NA | few | TRBJ2-5
TGCAGCGCTAGACCCCGGCTAGCGGGTCTCCAAGAGACCCAGTACTTC | CSARPRLAGLQETQYF | TRBV29-1 | TRBD2 | NA | TRBJ2-5
TGTGCCAGCAGCGTAGCGGGGGGCGGAGATACGCAGTATTTT | CASSVAGGGDTQYF | TRBV9 | NA | NA | TRBJ2-3
TGTGCCAGCAGCTCCGACGGCGGGGTTAACTATGGCTACACCTTC | CASSSDGGVNYGYTF | TRBV5-6 | NA | NA | TRBJ1-2
TGTGCCAGCAGCGTCGGAGGCCACTATGGCTACACCTTC | CASSVGGHYGYTF | TRBV9 | NA | NA | TRBJ1-2
TGTGCCAGCAGTACGATCGGCGGAGTCGAGCAGTACTTC | CASSTIGGVEQYF | TRBV6-5 | NA | few | TRBJ2-7
TGTGCCAGCAGTTTACGCACCGGGCAAACAGATACGCAGTATTTT | CASSLRTGQTDTQYF | TRBV27 | NA | once | TRBJ2-3
TGTGCCAGCAGCCACAGACAGGGGGCCCACGTTTATGGCTACACCTTC | CASSHRQGAHVYGYTF | TRBV7-2 | TRBD1 | NA | TRBJ1-2
TGTGCCAGCAGCTCTTGGTGGGGACCTGGAAACACCATATATTTT | CASSSWWGPGNTIYF | TRBV11-1 | NA | once | TRBJ1-3
TGTGCCAGCTCGACAGGGTCCCAAGAGACCCAGTACTTC | CASSTGSQETQYF | TRBV18 | TRBD1 | NA | TRBJ2-5
TGCGCCAGCAGCCCCACGGACAGGCCAATGAACACTGAAGCTTTCTTT | CASSPTDRPMNTEAFF | TRBV4-1 | TRBD1 | NA | TRBJ1-1
TGTGCCAGCAGCTTAGGAACCCTAAACACCGGGGAGCTGTTTTTT | CASSLGTLNTGELFF | TRBV7-2 | NA | NA | TRBJ2-2
TGTGCCAGCACCTACCAAGGCATCAACAATGAGCAGTTCTTC | CASTYQGINNEQFF | TRBV7-3 | NA | NA | TRBJ2-1